The 22 T cell receptor beta chains presented below share a single source sample, sequenced in a study of blood T cell repertoires in COVID-19. The method was immunoSEQ multiplex PCR; TCRdb's version includes in-frame clones alone and lacks a portion of them. The data show some 80,000 clones, approximately 78% seen once. Sample: peripheral blood. These receptors came from a woman between 70 and 85 years old with acute or convalescent COVID-19.

The CDR3 bases are TGTGCCAGCAGTGGGGAGCGAGCCGGGGAGCTGTTTTTT. It specifies CASSGERAGELFF. The V and J genes are TRBV2 and TRBJ2-2; TRBD2 might be the D (5 bases). The CDR3 loop spans 13 amino acids. Trimming pared 4 bases from V and 6 bases from J, leaving 9 bases between. Germline V gene data show CDR1 as SNHLY and CDR2 as FYNNEI.

This clone was picked up a small number of times. This rearrangement joins TRBV4-2 to TRBJ2-1, with D perhaps matching TRBD1 (6 bases). The V end lost 4 bases, the J end lost 4 bases, and 17 bases lay between the germline ends. The CDR3 runs to 16 residues. Germline CDR1 and CDR2: LGHNA and YNFKEQ. The CDR3 region has the DNA TGTGCCAGCAGCCCCAGGCGCCAGGGGATTTACAATGAGCAGTTCTTC. This encodes CASSPRRQGIYNEQFF.

V is TRBV9 and J is TRBJ2-1; perhaps TRBD2 as D (5 bases). From germline, CDR1 is SGDLS and CDR2 YYNGEE. There are 17 residues in the CDR3. V lost 0 bases and J lost 5, with 18 bases in between. CDR3 in amino acids: CASSVALRGINDNEQFF. DNA of the CDR3: TGTGCCAGCAGCGTAGCTTTAAGAGGGATCAACGACAATGAGCAGTTCTTC. Together with reference TRBV9 and TRBJ2-1, the CDR3 gives the full variable domain: DSGVTQTPKHLITATGQRVTLRCSPRSGDLSVYWYQQSLDQGLQFLIQYYNGEERAKGNILERFSAQQFPDLHSELNLSSLELGDSALYFCASSVALRGINDNEQFFGPGTRLTVL.

The V and J genes are TRBV30 and TRBJ2-2; D unclear. Deletions cut 0 bases from V and 6 bases from J, with 5 bases between. This CDR3 comprises 12 residues. Germline CDR1 GTSNPN, CDR2 SVGIG (reference sequence). CDR3 residues: CAWSVRSGELFF. CDR3 in DNA: TGTGCCTGGAGTGTGCGGTCCGGGGAGCTGTTTTTT.

This chain connects TRBV19 to TRBJ2-7, with D tentatively TRBD2 (6 bases). V was cut by 5 bases and J by 1 base, with 12 bases left in between. The germline CDR1 and CDR2 sequences are LNHDA and SQIVND (reference sequence). The CDR3 is 14 amino acids. CDR3: CASSDSGFSYEQYF. The CDR3, as DNA: TGTGCCAGTAGTGATAGCGGATTTTCCTACGAGCAGTACTTC.

V gene TRBV29-1 combines with J gene TRBJ1-2; possible D gene TRBD1, 6 bases. Germline V gives CDR1 SQVTM, CDR2 ANQGSEA. Trimming pared 1 base from V and 7 bases from J, leaving 19 bases between. CDR3 length equals 15 residues. The CDR3 DNA is TGCAGCGTTGAAGTGGGGGGAACAGGGAGGGTTGGCTACACCTTC. This gives the protein CSVEVGGTGRVGYTF.

Details on this clone: Relative to the germline gene, one junction end is altered; a read error may explain this. The V call is TRBV5-1, the J call TRBJ2-3; D is perhaps TRBD2 (6 bases). Germline-derived CDR1 and CDR2 are SGHRS and YFSETQ. The CDR3 runs to 15 residues. The CDR3 bases are TGCGCCAGCACCTTGACGGGAGATTACACAGATACGCAGTATTTT. Its translation: CASTLTGDYTDTQYF.

This clone has more than one count but fewer than ten. The chain uses TRBV4-2 and TRBJ1-2; 7 positions match TRBD1. With 0 bases clipped from V and 7 bases from J, the junction kept 8 bases outside the gene matches. In germline, CDR1 is LGHNA, CDR2 YNFKEQ. This CDR3 region has 15 residues. CDR3 in DNA: TGTGCCAGCAGCCAAGATAGGGGGCGGGTGGGTGGCTACACCTTC. This translates into CASSQDRGRVGGYTF.

The chain is built from TRBV3-1 (or the pseudogene TRBV3-2) and TRBJ1-4, with 9 bases matching TRBD1. With 2 bases clipped from V and 7 bases from J, the junction kept 11 bases outside the gene matches. Germline CDR1 is LGHDT and CDR2 is YNNKEL (reference sequence). CDR3 length: 17 residues. The CDR3 DNA is TGTGCCAGCAGCCAAAGGGGACAGGGCGTTTTTGTTGAAAAACTGTTTTTT. This translates into CASSQRGQGVFVEKLFF.

V usage is TRBV18 and J usage is TRBJ2-7; a weak D match, TRBD1 (6 bases). This CDR3 has 15 residues. V was cut by 1 base and J by 2 bases, with 12 bases left in between. Germline loops: CDR1 KGHSH, CDR2 LQKENI. The CDR3 nucleotides read TGTGCCAGCTCACCACAGGGGGTAGAAACCTACGAGCAGTACTTC. Translation gives CASSPQGVETYEQYF.

This clone showed up just once. This sequence joins TRBV24-1 and TRBJ1-1; 8 bases align to TRBD1. Germline V gives CDR1 KGHDR, CDR2 SFDVKD. The CDR3 covers 15 residues. The V gene end was trimmed by 3 bases and the J gene end by 1 base; junction bases not matched to a gene: 3. The CDR3 region has the DNA TGTGCCACCAGTGATCCCGGACAGGGGAACACTGAAGCTTTCTTT. This codes for CATSDPGQGNTEAFF.

The CDR3 nucleotides read TGTGCCAGCAGCCCCCCCTCTAAGTACGAGCAGTACTTC. Translation gives CASSPPSKYEQYF. V usage is TRBV7-9 and J usage is TRBJ2-7; D uncertain. The germline V gene encodes CDR1 SEHNR and CDR2 FQNEAQ (reference sequence). With 5 bases removed from V and 4 bases from J, the gap between germline ends came to 12 bases. This CDR3 is built from 13 residues.

V gene TRBV9 combines with J gene TRBJ2-7, with D tentatively TRBD1 (6 bases). Germline assignment: CDR1 SGDLS and CDR2 YYNGEE. The CDR3 contains 13 residues. The V end was cut by 4 bases, the J end by 2 bases, with 10 bases between. This CDR3 is CASSSGQTYEQYF. The CDR3 DNA follows: TGTGCCAGCAGCTCCGGACAGACCTACGAGCAGTACTTC.

This clone has only one observation. The rearrangement joins TRBV2 to TRBJ2-7; D unresolved. Trimming shortened V by 3 bases and J by 2 bases, and 11 bases separated the two germline ends. Germline assignment: CDR1 SNHLY and CDR2 FYNNEI. The length of the CDR3 is 14 residues. The CDR3 reads CASSDWRDAYEQYF. The CDR3 nucleotides read TGTGCCAGCAGTGACTGGAGAGACGCCTACGAGCAGTACTTC.

The gene calls are TRBV5-6 and TRBJ1-6; 9 bases match TRBD1. The CDR3 totals 16 residues. The germline gives CDR1 SGHDT, CDR2 YYEEEE. The ends lost 0 bases at V and 14 bases at J; junction bases unmatched: 12. This CDR3 is CASSLVEGTGILALHF. CDR3 coding DNA: TGTGCCAGCAGCTTGGTTGAAGGGACAGGGATTTTGGCCCTCCACTTT.

The chain uses TRBV7-2 and TRBJ1-1; TRBD1 is a possible D gene (5 bases). Germline loops: CDR1 SGHTA, CDR2 FQGNSA. Trimming removed 3 bases from V and 5 bases from J, with 13 bases in between. The CDR3 sequence is 14 residues long. CDR3 in DNA: TGTGCCAGCAGCTTCCCCGGGGACTGGACTGAAGCTTTCTTT. It codes for CASSFPGDWTEAFF.

This rearrangement joins TRBV6-6 to TRBJ2-1; 9 nucleotides line up with TRBD2. With 6 bases clipped from V and 7 bases from J, the junction kept 13 bases outside the gene matches. The CDR3 is made up of 16 amino acids. In germline, CDR1 is MNHNY, CDR2 SVGAGI (reference sequence). The CDR3 DNA reads as TGTGCCAGCAGCCCCGGGAAAGCGGGAGGAGTAAATGAGCAGTTCTTC. Protein: CASSPGKAGGVNEQFF.

This clone appeared a single time. This chain links TRBV2 with TRBJ2-7; D call uncertain. V was trimmed by 3 bases and J by 4 bases, leaving 7 bases between them. CDR3 length: 12 amino acids. Germline assignment: CDR1 SNHLY and CDR2 FYNNEI. This CDR3 reads CASSELSYEQYF. The CDR3 DNA reads TGTGCCAGCAGTGAGCTGAGTTACGAGCAGTACTTC. Using reference TRBV2 and TRBJ2-7 for the parts outside the CDR3, the full variable domain is EPEVTQTPSHQVTQMGQEVILRCVPISNHLYFYWYRQILGQKVEFLVSFYNNEISEKSEIFDDQFSVERPDGSNFTLKIRSTKLEDSAMYFCASSELSYEQYFGPGTRLTVT.

The chain recombines TRBV30 with TRBJ1-1, with a tentative D call TRBD1 (6 bases). V was pared by 2 bases and J by 6 bases, with 16 bases between. Germline CDR1 reads GTSNPN; CDR2 reads SVGIG (reference sequence). This CDR3 is built from 14 residues. CDR3 sequence (DNA): TGTGCCTGGAGTAGGGGGGGTTTTATGGCTGAAGCTTTCTTT. It is translated as CAWSRGGFMAEAFF.

The rearrangement links TRBV6-4 to TRBJ2-1; TRBD2 might be the D (5 bases). Trimming pared 0 bases from V and 4 bases from J, leaving 16 bases between. There are 17 residues in the CDR3. Germline V gene data show CDR1 as MRHNA and CDR2 as SNTAGT. The CDR3 nucleotides are TGTGCCAGCAGTGACTCTTTCGGGGTGAAACCGTACAATGAGCAGTTCTTC. As protein: CASSDSFGVKPYNEQFF.

This clone was seen a few times. V gene TRBV7-3 combines with J gene TRBJ2-5, with TRBD2 matching 8 bases. The CDR3 covers 15 residues. Germline CDR1 is SGHTA and CDR2 is FQGTGA. The junction had 6 bases not matched to a gene; V was cut back by 4 bases and J by 2 bases. The CDR3 DNA follows: TGTGCCAGCAGCTCCGGCGGGAGGAGTCAAGAGACCCAGTACTTC. Protein: CASSSGGRSQETQYF.

The chain recombines TRBV3-1 (or the pseudogene TRBV3-2) with TRBJ1-2; TRBD1 might be the D (5 bases). Germline V lookup: CDR1 LGHDT, CDR2 YNNKEL (reference sequence). V lost 4 bases and J 3 bases, leaving 15 bases between the germline ends. The CDR3 extends over 15 amino acids. The CDR3 loop is CASSPSGVEDYGYTF. The CDR3 DNA follows: TGTGCCAGCAGCCCGTCGGGGGTGGAGGACTATGGCTACACCTTC.